These 32 T cell receptor beta chains originate from one sample sequenced in a study of T cell repertoires in cytomegalovirus infection. One entry per CDR3 protein results from TCRdb running MiXCR on the reads. The table includes about 74,000 distinct CDR3 sequences, approximately 30% detected once. These TCRs are of unknown antigen specificity. Sequences were derived from CD8+ T cells from cultured PBMCs, sampled from culture after CMV antigen stimulation. The receptors were sampled from a human donor in good health (CMV status not recorded). Some clones in this sample may be carry-over from other donors' samples.

The V call is TRBV6-2 or TRBV6-3, the J call TRBJ2-2; the D gene is possibly TRBD2 (5 bases). Trimming cost V 2 bases and J 7 bases, with 11 bases left between them. CDR1 and CDR2 (germline): MNHEY, SVGEGT. The CDR3 contains 14 residues. CDR3: CASSYEGIGGELFF. As DNA, the CDR3 is TGTGCCAGCAGTTACGAGGGAATAGGCGGGGAGCTGTTTTTT.

This clonotype was recorded at least ten times. The chain combines TRBV12-5 with TRBJ2-7, with 9 bases matching TRBD2. The CDR3 totals 14 residues. Germline V gene data show CDR1 as LGHNT and CDR2 as FRNRAP. Losses at the gene ends were 3 bases for V and 3 bases for J; bases not matched to a gene: 3. The CDR3, as DNA: TGTGCTAGTGGTTTTAAGCGGGAGGTCTACGAGCAGTACTTC. Translated: CASGFKREVYEQYF.

Ten or more counts support this clonotype. The CDR3 DNA reads as TGTGCCAGCAGAGGGGGTCGAACACCCGGTGGGGGCTACACCTTC. This sequence encodes CASRGGRTPGGGYTF. The rearrangement uses TRBV9 and TRBJ1-2; possible D gene TRBD1, 6 bases. This CDR3 contains 15 residues. V lost 5 bases, J lost 8 bases, and 22 bases lay in between. Germline V gene data show CDR1 as SGDLS and CDR2 as YYNGEE.

This chain links TRBV5-6 with TRBJ2-2; a weak D match, TRBD2 (6 bases). The V and J ends lost 6 bases and 6 bases respectively, with 21 bases between them. Germline V gives CDR1 SGHDT, CDR2 YYEEEE. The CDR3 has 16 residues. The CDR3 sequence is CASNGIGGVIPGELFF. The CDR3 region has the DNA TGTGCCAGCAACGGAATTGGCGGGGTCATACCCGGGGAGCTGTTTTTT.

The chain employs TRBV11-3 and TRBJ2-3, with a tentative D call TRBD2 (7 bases). This CDR3 comprises 15 residues. From germline, CDR1 is SGHNT and CDR2 YENEEA. Trimming removed 2 bases at V and 6 bases at J, with 15 bases between. In DNA, the CDR3 is TGTGCCAGCAGCTTAAGCGGGACTACAGGGGATACGCAGTATTTT. As protein: CASSLSGTTGDTQYF.

This clonotype was seen only a few times. V is TRBV4-3 and J is TRBJ2-3; a possible D gene is TRBD1 (5 bases). The germline V gene encodes CDR1 LGHNA and CDR2 YSLEER. With 0 bases removed from V and 6 bases from J, the gap between germline ends came to 13 bases. The CDR3 totals 15 residues. CDR3 in DNA: TGCGCCAGCAGCCAAGAGGTTCTGGGGCTGGATACGCAGTATTTT. Translated, it gives CASSQEVLGLDTQYF.

The V gene is TRBV3-1, the J gene TRBJ2-5; TRBD2 agrees at 10 bases. The V gene end was trimmed by 4 bases and the J gene end by 1 base; junction bases not matched to a gene: 6. The germline gives CDR1 LGHDT, CDR2 YNNKEL (reference sequence). The CDR3 consists of 16 residues. The CDR3 DNA is TGTGCCAGCAGCCTTCGGACTAGCGGCGTCCAAGAGACCCAGTACTTC. Its protein product is CASSLRTSGVQETQYF.

This clonotype was detected only a few times. V is TRBV12-3 or TRBV12-4 and J is TRBJ1-5; 7 bases line up with TRBD1. This CDR3 is 16 amino acids long. V dropped 3 bases and J dropped 2; count of bases not matched to a gene: 7. Written as DNA, the CDR3 is TGTGCCAGCAGTTTGCAGGGGGGCATGGGCAATCAGCCCCAGCATTTT. Translated, it gives CASSLQGGMGNQPQHF.

This clonotype appeared a single time. The chain uses TRBV2 and TRBJ2-1; 7 bases fit TRBD2. J gave up 7 bases and V 4 bases, and 13 bases lay outside the gene matches. Per the germline V gene, CDR1 is SNHLY and CDR2 is FYNNEI. The CDR3 loop spans 16 amino acids. CDR3 DNA sequence: TGTGCCAGCAGTGCCCAGAGCGGGATGGGGTGGAATGAGCAGTTCTTC. Amino acids: CASSAQSGMGWNEQFF.

The V call is TRBV29-1, the J call TRBJ1-1; D might be TRBD1 (6 bases). V was trimmed by 7 bases and J by 3 bases, leaving 12 bases between them. The CDR3 consists of 12 residues. The germline V gene has CDR1 SQVTM and CDR2 ANQGSEA. The CDR3 loop is CSAQRGDTEAFF. Here the CDR3 DNA reads TGCAGCGCCCAGAGGGGGGACACTGAAGCTTTCTTT.

The table lists this clonotype with a few counts. V and J are TRBV7-9 and TRBJ2-2; TRBD2 might be the D (5 bases). Trimming took off 5 bases at V and 0 bases at J, with 13 bases between the two ends. This CDR3 comprises 16 residues. The V gene's germline CDR1 is SEHNR and CDR2 FQNEAQ (reference sequence). Written as DNA, the CDR3 is TGTGCCAGCAGCGACCGGACTGGAACGAACACCGGGGAGCTGTTTTTT. Encoded protein: CASSDRTGTNTGELFF.

This clonotype was counted at least ten times. The V call is TRBV7-9, the J call TRBJ1-5; possibly TRBD1 for D (5 bases). Trimming stripped 1 base from V and 7 bases from J, with 8 bases between. The CDR3 spans 13 residues. Germline assignment: CDR1 SEHNR and CDR2 FQNEAQ (reference sequence). The CDR3 DNA sequence: TGTGCCAGCAGCTTAGGACAGAGGCAGCCCCAGCATTTT. It encodes CASSLGQRQPQHF.

V gene TRBV27 combines with J gene TRBJ1-1; the D is unclear. The CDR3 spans 12 residues. Germline CDR1 is MNHEY and CDR2 is SMNVEV (reference sequence). Trimming left V 5 bases short and J 0 bases short, with 4 bases between. The CDR3 DNA follows: TGTGCCAGCAGTACGATGAACACTGAAGCTTTCTTT. It encodes CASSTMNTEAFF.

The chain links TRBV27 to TRBJ1-1, with a weak D call TRBD1 (5 bases). Trimming left V 1 base short and J 4 bases short, with 7 bases between. The CDR3 runs 13 residues. Germline assignment: CDR1 MNHEY and CDR2 SMNVEV (reference sequence). This CDR3 is CASSLFGATEAFF. The DNA of the CDR3 is TGTGCCAGCAGTTTATTTGGGGCCACTGAAGCTTTCTTT.

This clonotype was recorded a few times. The rearrangement uses TRBV12-3 or TRBV12-4 and TRBJ2-3; 8 bases are a match to TRBD1. The CDR3 runs 15 residues. Losses at the gene ends were 6 bases for V and 0 bases for J; bases not matched to a gene: 5. The CDR3 loop reads CASSSTGASTDTQYF. CDR3 sequence (DNA): TGTGCCAGCAGCTCGACAGGGGCCAGCACAGATACGCAGTATTTT.

The CDR3 DNA is TGCAGTGCTAGAGATAGCCGGGGACTAACCTCCCCTTCCTACGAGCAGTACTTC. Amino acids: CSARDSRGLTSPSYEQYF. The rearrangement joins TRBV20-1 to TRBJ2-7; TRBD2 matches 7 bases. The CDR3 spans 18 residues. V lost 0 bases, J lost 1 base, and 15 bases stayed unmatched. Germline values: CDR1 DFQATT, CDR2 SNEGSKA (reference sequence).

This clonotype was counted only a few times. The chain couples TRBV7-2 to TRBJ1-2; D is unclear. CDR1 is SGHTA and CDR2 is FQGNSA in the germline V gene. This CDR3 has 12 amino acids. Between the trimmed V and J ends, which lost 8 bases and 5 bases, there was a span of 12 bases. CDR3 in amino acids: CASATEPYGYTF. CDR3 DNA: TGTGCCAGCGCGACGGAACCTTATGGCTACACCTTC. The entire variable domain, with the rest obtained from reference TRBV7-2 and TRBJ1-2, is as follows: GAGVSQSPSNKVTEKGKDVELRCDPISGHTALYWYRQSLGQGLEFLIYFQGNSAPDKSGLPSDRFSAERTGGSVSTLTIQRTQQEDSAVYLCASATEPYGYTFGSGTRLTVV.

This clonotype was seen a few times. The chain links TRBV4-3 to TRBJ2-7; 12 bases are shared with TRBD1. With 0 bases clipped from V and 4 bases from J, the junction kept 4 bases outside the gene matches. Germline CDR1 and CDR2: LGHNA and YSLEER. CDR3 length equals 16 residues. The CDR3 spells CASSQDQGQGAYEQYF. The CDR3, as DNA: TGCGCCAGCAGCCAAGATCAGGGACAGGGGGCTTACGAGCAGTACTTC.

The V and J genes are TRBV19 and TRBJ1-4; D unclear. The V end lost 0 bases, the J end lost 0 bases, and 8 bases lay between the germline ends. Germline V lookup: CDR1 LNHDA, CDR2 SQIVND (reference sequence). This CDR3 spans 16 amino acids. CDR3 residues: CASSIDGEATNEKLFF. Here the CDR3 DNA reads TGTGCCAGTAGTATAGATGGCGAGGCAACTAATGAAAAACTGTTTTTT. Full variable domain (rest looked up from reference TRBV19 and TRBJ1-4): DGGITQSPKYLFRKEGQNVTLSCEQNLNHDAMYWYRQDPGQGLRLIYYSQIVNDFQKGDIAEGYSVSREKKESFPLTVTSAQKNPTAFYLCASSIDGEATNEKLFFGSGTQLSVL.

The V call is TRBV20-1, the J call TRBJ2-7; no clear D gene. The CDR3 runs 16 residues. Germline values: CDR1 DFQATT, CDR2 SNEGSKA (reference sequence). V lost 3 bases and J 5 bases, leaving 23 bases between the germline ends. The CDR3 DNA is TGCAGTGCTAGTGGGTTTGGGGAAGGATCGGGCCACGAGCAGTACTTC. Translated, it gives CSASGFGEGSGHEQYF.

The chain carries TRBV2 and TRBJ1-6; D remains ambiguous. Germline V lookup: CDR1 SNHLY, CDR2 FYNNEI. V shed 2 bases and J shed 0 bases, with 11 bases lying between them. This CDR3 comprises 17 residues. The CDR3: CASSERRIGSYNSPLHF. Here the CDR3 DNA reads TGTGCCAGCAGTGAACGCAGGATAGGCTCCTATAATTCACCCCTCCACTTT.

This chain links TRBV11-2 with TRBJ2-2; D perhaps matches TRBD1 (5 bases). The CDR3 is made up of 16 amino acids. Looked up from germline, CDR1 is SGHAT and CDR2 is FQNNGV. V lost 5 bases, J lost 1 base, and 14 bases lay in between. The DNA for the CDR3 is TGTGCCAGCAGCGGTCGACAGTCCCTGAACACCGGGGAGCTGTTTTTT. Translating gives CASSGRQSLNTGELFF.

This chain uses TRBV4-1 with TRBJ1-1; no reliable D call. Trimming stripped 0 bases from V and 0 bases from J, with 8 bases between. Germline assignment: CDR1 MGHRA and CDR2 YSYEKL. This CDR3 spans 15 amino acids. The CDR3 protein is CASSQDPQMNTEAFF. CDR3 DNA sequence: TGCGCCAGCAGCCAAGATCCACAGATGAACACTGAAGCTTTCTTT.

This clonotype came up a few times. V usage is TRBV28 and J usage is TRBJ1-1, with D unclear. The CDR3 covers 12 residues. The V gene lost 6 bases and the J gene lost 5 bases, with 10 bases spanning the gap. Germline V gene sequence: CDR1 MDHEN, CDR2 SYDVKM. CDR3 in amino acids: CASREGGTEAFF. DNA of the CDR3: TGTGCCAGCAGGGAGGGAGGGACTGAAGCTTTCTTT.

V gene TRBV5-6 combines with J gene TRBJ2-7; 7 positions match TRBD1. The length of the CDR3 is 15 residues. The V segment lost 4 bases and the J segment 4 bases; nucleotides outside the gene matches: 11. In germline, CDR1 is SGHDT, CDR2 YYEEEE. The CDR3 DNA reads as TGTGCCAGCAGCACAGCGACAGGGTGGGGATACGAGCAGTACTTC. Encoded protein: CASSTATGWGYEQYF.

The V call is TRBV10-3, the J call TRBJ1-5, with D uncertain. CDR3 size: 16 residues. The V and J ends lost 0 bases and 5 bases respectively, with 14 bases between them. Looked up from germline, CDR1 is ENHRY and CDR2 is SYGVKD. CDR3 protein: CAISESRQEPHQPQHF. The CDR3 region has the DNA TGTGCCATCAGTGAGTCGAGGCAGGAGCCCCATCAGCCCCAGCATTTT.

This clonotype was observed a handful of times. V usage is TRBV6-2 or TRBV6-3 and J usage is TRBJ2-1; 9 bases are shared with TRBD2. The CDR3 is 15 amino acids. Germline V gives CDR1 MNHEY, CDR2 SVGEGT. Unmatched junction bases numbered 11, after V lost 5 bases and J lost 9 bases. The DNA of the CDR3 is TGTGCCAGCAGTCCCGGGGCGGGGGGGCATGGTGAGCAGTTCTTC. Its translation: CASSPGAGGHGEQFF.

This clonotype showed up just once. The chain has TRBV10-2 and TRBJ2-5, with 7 bases fitting TRBD2. From germline, CDR1 is WSHSY and CDR2 SAAADI. The CDR3 is made up of 14 amino acids. With 4 bases clipped from V and 5 bases from J, the junction kept 7 bases outside the gene matches. CDR3 protein: CASSVSGEGETQYF. CDR3 DNA sequence: TGCGCCAGCAGTGTGAGCGGGGAGGGGGAGACCCAGTACTTC.

The sample holds many counts of this clonotype. This chain uses TRBV7-2 with TRBJ2-7; tentative D call: TRBD1 (6 bases). CDR3 length: 13 residues. CDR1 is SGHTA, CDR2 FQGNSA, per germline. V gave up 2 bases and J gave up 3 bases, with 8 bases separating them. This chain's CDR3 is CASSLSRGYEQYF. The DNA of the CDR3 is TGTGCCAGCAGCTTAAGCAGGGGCTACGAGCAGTACTTC.

This clonotype was observed a few times. The chain uses TRBV5-1 and TRBJ2-7, with no clear D. V lost 0 bases to trimming and J lost 2 bases, with 6 bases between them. Germline loops: CDR1 SGHRS, CDR2 YFSETQ. This CDR3 contains 13 residues. The CDR3 sequence is CASSLADTYEQYF. The CDR3 nucleotides read TGCGCCAGCAGCTTGGCCGATACCTACGAGCAGTACTTC.

This CDR3 is CASSLNGGSRTDTQYF. In DNA, the CDR3 is TGTGCCAGCAGCTTAAACGGGGGCTCGAGGACAGATACGCAGTATTTT. The chain joins TRBV7-2 to TRBJ2-3, with D perhaps matching TRBD1 or TRBD2 (6 bases each). This CDR3 comprises 16 residues. Trimming took 2 bases from V and 3 from J, leaving 15 bases between them. CDR1 is SGHTA, CDR2 FQGNSA, per germline.

Notes on this clonotype: A single base separates this from a much larger clone, so it may be a read error. The rearrangement uses TRBV12-3 or TRBV12-4 and TRBJ1-1; the D gene is possibly TRBD1 (5 bases). V lost 1 base to trimming and J lost 8 bases, with 11 bases between them. The CDR3 covers 13 residues. As DNA, the CDR3 is TGTGCCAGCAGTTTAGGAGGGGTCGGGGAAGCTTTCTTT. Translating gives CASSLGGVGEAFF.